This T cell receptor (beta chain) was sequenced for a study of Graves' ophthalmopathy and Graves' hyperthyroidism. As for the study in general: Before any treatment was given, at initial diagnosis, peripheral blood was collected.

Germline V gene data show CDR1 as SGHRS and CDR2 as YFSETQ. V was clipped by 3 bases and J by 0 bases; unmatched bases: 8. This CDR3 is 16 amino acids long. Researchers took RNA transcripts and amplified TCR beta CDR3 regions from them. HTBI primers served in a first-round RT-PCR, which a second-round multiplex PCR followed. TCRdb re-derived calls from the multiplex PCR reads in MiXCR, one entry per CDR3 protein. The data hold approximately 410,000 distinct CDR3 sequences, with 15% observed a single time. This clonotype was seen repeatedly, ten times or more. This clonotype was obtained from a woman between 18 and 30 years old with stable Graves' hyperthyroidism. The genes are TRBV5-1 and TRBJ1-1; 7 positions agree with TRBD1. Sequencing was performed on peripheral blood. The CDR3 DNA follows: TGCGCCAGCAGCTCAAACAGGGGCGGAATGAACACTGAAGCTTTCTTT. Its translation: CASSSNRGGMNTEAFF.